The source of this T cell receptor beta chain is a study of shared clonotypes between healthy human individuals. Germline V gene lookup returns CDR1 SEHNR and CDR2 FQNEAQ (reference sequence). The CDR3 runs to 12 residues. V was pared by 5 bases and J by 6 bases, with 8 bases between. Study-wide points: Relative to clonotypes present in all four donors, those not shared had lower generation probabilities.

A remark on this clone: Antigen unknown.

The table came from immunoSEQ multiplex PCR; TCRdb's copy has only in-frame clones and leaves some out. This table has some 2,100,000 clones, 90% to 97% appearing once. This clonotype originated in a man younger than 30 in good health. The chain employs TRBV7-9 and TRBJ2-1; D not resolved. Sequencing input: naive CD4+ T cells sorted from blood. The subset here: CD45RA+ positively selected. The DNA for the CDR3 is TGTGCCAGCAGCGTCGCTAGCAATGAGCAGTTCTTC. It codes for CASSVASNEQFF.